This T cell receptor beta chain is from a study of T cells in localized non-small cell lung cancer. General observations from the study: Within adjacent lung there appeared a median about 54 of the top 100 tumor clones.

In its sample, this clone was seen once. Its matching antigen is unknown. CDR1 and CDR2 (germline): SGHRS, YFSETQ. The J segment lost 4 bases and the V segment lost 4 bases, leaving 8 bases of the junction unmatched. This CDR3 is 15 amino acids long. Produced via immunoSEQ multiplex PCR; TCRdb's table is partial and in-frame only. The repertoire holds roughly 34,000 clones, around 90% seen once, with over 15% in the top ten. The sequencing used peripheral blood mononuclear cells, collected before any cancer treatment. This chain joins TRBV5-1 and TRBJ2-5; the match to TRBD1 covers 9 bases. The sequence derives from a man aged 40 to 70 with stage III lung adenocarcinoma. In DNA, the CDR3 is TGCGCCAGCAGCCCCACAGGGGGCGTTGGAGAGACCCAGTACTTC. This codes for CASSPTGGVGETQYF.